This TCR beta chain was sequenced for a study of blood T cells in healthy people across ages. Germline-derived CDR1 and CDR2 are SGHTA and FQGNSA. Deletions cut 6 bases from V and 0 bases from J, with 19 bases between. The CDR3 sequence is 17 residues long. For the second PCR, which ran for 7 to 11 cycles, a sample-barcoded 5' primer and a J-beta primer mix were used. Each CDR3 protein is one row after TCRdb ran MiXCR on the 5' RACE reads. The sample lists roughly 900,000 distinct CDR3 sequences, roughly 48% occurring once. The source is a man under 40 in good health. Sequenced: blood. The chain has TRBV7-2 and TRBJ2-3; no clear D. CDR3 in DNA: TGTGCCAGCAGGTTAAACGTAGGCGGCGGTAGCACAGATACGCAGTATTTT. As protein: CASRLNVGGGSTDTQYF.